This is a list of T cell receptor beta chains from one sample in a study of regulatory T cells in long-lasting Graves disease. TCRdb called the multiplex PCR reads again in MiXCR, with one record for every CDR3 protein. Here the sample spans about 530,000 distinct CDR3 sequences, around 15% being singletons. These data also formed part of another study, on T cells in Graves' hyperthyroidism and ophthalmopathy.

The material was peripheral blood mononuclear cells (PBMCs), obtained at new diagnosis, from a patient treated with antithyroid drugs. The receptors shown here come from a middle-aged woman with Graves disease. The conserved cysteine and the conserved F or W are not part of the CDR3 here. Each record gives: V gene, clone size, CDR3 protein. Rows may omit the clone size; those that give it use once, few, many or a size class.

V gene: TRBV3-1
clone size: few
CDR3 protein: ASSQAGNSGNTIY

V gene: TRBV6-1
clone size: .
CDR3 protein: ASRARQESSYEQY

V gene: TRBV5-1
clone size: few
CDR3 protein: ASSLLEGNTEAF

V gene: TRBV4-2
clone size: .
CDR3 protein: ASSLHSRDRASYEQY

V gene: TRBV5-1
clone size: many
CDR3 protein: ATGRENTEAF

V gene: TRBV3-1
clone size: .
CDR3 protein: ASSDSGQIGGNQPQH

V gene: TRBV7-3
clone size: many
CDR3 protein: ASALALGSEQY

V gene: TRBV9
clone size: many
CDR3 protein: ASSVERVRADTQY

V gene: TRBV6-1
clone size: few
CDR3 protein: ASSDPRQGVVFPEAF

V gene: TRBV28
clone size: many
CDR3 protein: ASSEGASYGYT

V gene: TRBV3-1
clone size: many
CDR3 protein: ASSHAGQGASDTQY

V gene: TRBV6-1
clone size: .
CDR3 protein: ASTFRGGAPDTQY

V gene: TRBV13
clone size: many
CDR3 protein: ASSGADSLNEKLF

V gene: TRBV12-3/TRBV12-4
clone size: many
CDR3 protein: ASSLWLPTGNQPQH

V gene: TRBV12-3/TRBV12-4
clone size: many
CDR3 protein: ASSLIQGTNYGYT

V gene: TRBV7-9
clone size: many
CDR3 protein: ASSGQERDEQF

V gene: TRBV20-1
clone size: few
CDR3 protein: SAYSTSTDTQY

V gene: TRBV28
clone size: many
CDR3 protein: ASTSGTYNEQF

V gene: TRBV5-6
clone size: .
CDR3 protein: ASSLDRGLNTEAF

V gene: TRBV2
clone size: many
CDR3 protein: ASSVPAGGTPASTDTQY

V gene: TRBV2
clone size: .
CDR3 protein: ASSVAGYEQY

V gene: TRBV7-9
clone size: few
CDR3 protein: ASSYALADTQY

V gene: TRBV12-5
clone size: .
CDR3 protein: ASGLVLTLLQGIPYNEQF

V gene: TRBV19
clone size: .
CDR3 protein: ASSLPGQKMLAKNIQY

V gene: TRBV4-1
clone size: few
CDR3 protein: ASSQGILKAKNIQY

V gene: TRBV2
clone size: .
CDR3 protein: ASNVRNPNILYNSPLH

V gene: TRBV27
clone size: .
CDR3 protein: ASSLSEGSYEQY

V gene: TRBV7-2
clone size: many
CDR3 protein: ASIGAFGTEAF

V gene: TRBV5-1
clone size: many
CDR3 protein: ASSLDGQGASNEQF

V gene: TRBV29-1
clone size: .
CDR3 protein: SVALDGNYGYT

V gene: TRBV6-1
clone size: many
CDR3 protein: ASNHREGTEAF

V gene: TRBV5-6
clone size: .
CDR3 protein: ASSRAMGDEQY

V gene: TRBV20-1
clone size: few
CDR3 protein: SAPILDFGQF

V gene: TRBV20-1
clone size: many
CDR3 protein: SAIGTGGRPEYGYT

V gene: TRBV9
clone size: few
CDR3 protein: ASSVEGTVTGTQY

V gene: TRBV5-8
clone size: .
CDR3 protein: ASSPSGTGQHTEAF

V gene: TRBV7-8
clone size: many
CDR3 protein: ASSTVRVSVREQY

V gene: TRBV7-2
clone size: many
CDR3 protein: ASSLWGNTGYT

V gene: TRBV7-3
clone size: .
CDR3 protein: ASSRTAEETQY

V gene: TRBV6-5
clone size: many
CDR3 protein: ASSYLPTTGDEKLF